The clone carrying this T cell receptor (beta chain) was seen ten or more times. Authors of the study amplified TCR beta CDR3 regions from RNA transcripts. HTBI primers were employed in a first-round RT-PCR of the TCR CDR3. MiXCR, run by TCRdb on the multiplex PCR reads, gives a single entry per CDR3 protein. This sample has 370,000 or so distinct CDR3 sequences, with less than 20% found just once. This entry belongs to a study of T cells in Graves' hyperthyroidism and ophthalmopathy. The trim removed 3 bases at V and 5 bases at J, leaving 2 bases unmatched. Germline V gene lookup returns CDR1 MNHEY and CDR2 SMNVEV (reference sequence). The CDR3 runs 13 residues. Patients aged 18 to 65 had newly diagnosed hyperthyroidism that had lasted under 2 months. Ahead of any ophthalmopathy symptoms, the blood sample was obtained at the first diagnosis of hyperthyroidism.

The chain couples TRBV27 to TRBJ1-2, with 8 bases that match TRBD1. The material sequenced was blood. The clonotype comes from a woman aged 18-35 years with Graves' hyperthyroidism that later progressed to Graves' ophthalmopathy. The CDR3 DNA follows: TGTGCCAGCAGTTTGGACAGGGCTTATGGCTACACCTTC. It is translated as CASSLDRAYGYTF.